Listed here are 26 T cell receptor beta chains from one sample, sequenced in a study of T cells after yellow fever vaccination. In TCRdb, the 5' RACE reads were re-called with MiXCR into one record per CDR3 protein. This sample yields some 150,000 distinct CDR3 sequences, of which about 7% are seen a single time; 0.5% to 0.65% belongs to the top ten. Sample: CD4+ T cells sorted from PBMCs, taken 10 days after the yellow fever booster vaccination. The receptors originated from a man aged 25 to 40 who received the YFV17D yellow fever vaccine.

The chain couples TRBV5-4 to TRBJ2-1; D is uncertain. In germline, CDR1 is SGHNT, CDR2 YYREEE (reference sequence). The CDR3 loop spans 15 amino acids. V lost 3 bases to trimming and J lost 0 bases, with 10 bases between them. The CDR3 protein is CASSWERSSYNEQFF. The CDR3 DNA reads TGTGCCAGCAGCTGGGAAAGAAGCTCCTACAATGAGCAGTTCTTC.

In its sample, this clonotype was seen many times. V gene TRBV18 combines with J gene TRBJ2-3; 8 positions match TRBD1. The V gene end was trimmed by 0 bases and the J gene end by 1 base; junction bases not matched to a gene: 6. The CDR3 extends over 17 amino acids. Germline V gene data show CDR1 as KGHSH and CDR2 as LQKENI. In DNA, the CDR3 is TGTGCCAGCTCACCACCGGGACAGGCTGGTGGCACAGATACGCAGTATTTT. The encoded protein is CASSPPGQAGGTDTQYF.

This clonotype occurred many times. The V and J genes are TRBV12-3 or TRBV12-4 and TRBJ2-3; D is unclear. V shed 3 bases and J shed 5 bases, with 9 bases lying between them. The CDR3 loop spans 13 amino acids. The CDR3 nucleotides are TGTGCCAGCAGTTTGCGACGGCGAGATACGCAGTATTTT. Its protein product is CASSLRRRDTQYF.

This clonotype was recorded many times. The chain recombines TRBV7-9 with TRBJ2-7; maybe TRBD1 (6 bases). CDR1 is SEHNR and CDR2 is FQNEAQ in the germline V gene (reference sequence). Deletions cut 4 bases from V and 5 bases from J, with 12 bases between. The length of the CDR3 is 13 residues. CDR3 sequence reads: CASSYRESHEQYF. For the CDR3, the DNA is TGTGCCAGCAGCTACAGGGAATCCCACGAGCAGTACTTC.

This chain joins TRBV19 and TRBJ2-7, with 11 nucleotides matching TRBD2. This CDR3 region has 19 residues. The junction had 12 bases not matched to a gene; V was cut back by 2 bases and J by 0 bases. The germline gives CDR1 LNHDA, CDR2 SQIVND (reference sequence). Here the CDR3 DNA reads TGTGCCAGTAGTATAAAGGCTCCGGCTAGCGGGAGGTTCTCCTACGAGCAGTACTTC. Protein sequence: CASSIKAPASGRFSYEQYF.

This clonotype was counted many times. The genes are TRBV10-3 and TRBJ2-7; D possibly corresponds to TRBD2 (6 bases). CDR3 length equals 16 residues. The V end was cut by 4 bases, the J end by 2 bases, with 18 bases between. Germline V gene lookup returns CDR1 ENHRY and CDR2 SYGVKD. The CDR3 protein is CAISGPTGDIPYEQYF. For the CDR3, the DNA is TGTGCCATCAGTGGACCAACGGGAGATATCCCCTACGAGCAGTACTTC.

This clonotype was found many times. This chain uses TRBV4-3 with TRBJ2-1; D remains unclear. The germline V gene encodes CDR1 LGHNA and CDR2 YSLEER. Trimming took 4 bases from V and 0 from J, leaving 13 bases between them. The CDR3 is 16 residues long. In nucleotides, the CDR3 is TGCGCCAGCAGCCCTAAGGGTTCAAGCTCCTACAATGAGCAGTTCTTC. It encodes CASSPKGSSSYNEQFF.

This clonotype was detected ten times or more. This chain connects TRBV20-1 to TRBJ2-5; D might be TRBD1 (6 bases). CDR1 is DFQATT, CDR2 SNEGSKA, per germline (reference sequence). The CDR3 consists of 13 residues. V dropped 4 bases and J dropped 2 bases, with 11 bases sitting between them. Written as DNA, the CDR3 is TGCAGTGCTACGGGACAACAACAAGAGACCCAGTACTTC. This gives the protein CSATGQQQETQYF.

This clonotype was detected ten times or more. The chain uses TRBV7-2 and TRBJ2-5, with no clear D. CDR1 and CDR2 from the germline V gene are SGHTA and FQGNSA. Trimming removed 5 bases at V and 2 bases at J, with 15 bases between. The CDR3 runs to 15 residues. The CDR3 bases are TGTGCCAGCAGCCCCCGTCCAATGAAACAAGAGACCCAGTACTTC. Translating it yields CASSPRPMKQETQYF. Together with reference TRBV7-2 and TRBJ2-5, the CDR3 gives the full variable domain: GAGVSQSPSNKVTEKGKDVELRCDPISGHTALYWYRQSLGQGLEFLIYFQGNSAPDKSGLPSDRFSAERTGGSVSTLTIQRTQQEDSAVYLCASSPRPMKQETQYFGPGTRLLVL.

The chain recombines TRBV12-3 or TRBV12-4 with TRBJ1-1; D remains ambiguous. The CDR3 has 14 residues. The V gene lost 2 bases and the J gene lost 1 base, with 8 bases spanning the gap. The CDR3 nucleotides read TGTGCCAGCAGTTTAAGGGTGGGGAACACTGAAGCTTTCTTT. Its protein product is CASSLRVGNTEAFF.

This clonotype was picked up a small number of times. The chain uses TRBV19 and TRBJ1-1, with TRBD1 as a possible D gene (6 bases). This CDR3 spans 19 amino acids. V was clipped by 9 bases and J by 4 bases, with 33 bases between them. Germline CDR1 is LNHDA and CDR2 is SQIVND (reference sequence). The CDR3 DNA is TGTGCCAGCCTCAGTGGTAGGGGGAGGAACACCGGCGAGAGCACTGAAGCTTTCTTT. Translation gives CASLSGRGRNTGESTEAFF. Drawing the rest from reference TRBV19 and TRBJ1-1, the complete variable domain is DGGITQSPKYLFRKEGQNVTLSCEQNLNHDAMYWYRQDPGQGLRLIYYSQIVNDFQKGDIAEGYSVSREKKESFPLTVTSAQKNPTAFYLCASLSGRGRNTGESTEAFFGQGTRLTVV.

This clonotype has ten or more counts. This chain connects TRBV5-1 to TRBJ2-7; 7 bases align to TRBD1. This CDR3 is 14 amino acids long. The trim removed 4 bases at V and 2 bases at J, leaving 6 bases unmatched. The germline CDR1 and CDR2 sequences are SGHRS and YFSETQ. CDR3 DNA: TGCGCCAGCAGCCGGGACAGCCAAGCCTACGAGCAGTACTTC. It specifies CASSRDSQAYEQYF.

This clonotype was counted ten times or more. The rearrangement joins TRBV6-5 to TRBJ2-7; D is unresolved. V was clipped by 1 base and J by 2 bases, with 12 bases between them. Germline CDR1 reads MNHEY; CDR2 reads SVGAGI. The CDR3 is 15 amino acids. The CDR3, as DNA: TGTGCCAGCAGTTACTTGGGCGGACCAACCTACGAGCAGTACTTC. It encodes CASSYLGGPTYEQYF.

The CDR3 sequence: CASSPRGGGTYEQYF. DNA of the CDR3: TGTGCCAGCAGCCCCAGGGGGGGCGGGACCTACGAGCAGTACTTC. The V call is TRBV9, the J call TRBJ2-7; either TRBD1 or TRBD2 may fit D (7 bases each). Trimming cost V 4 bases and J 2 bases, with 16 bases left between them. This CDR3 is 15 amino acids long. From germline, CDR1 is SGDLS and CDR2 YYNGEE.

This clonotype has at least ten counts. V usage is TRBV5-1 and J usage is TRBJ2-3, with D tentatively TRBD2 (6 bases). Between the trimmed V and J ends, which lost 1 base and 1 base, there was a span of 19 bases. Germline-derived CDR1 and CDR2 are SGHRS and YFSETQ. The CDR3 is 18 residues long. The CDR3 DNA reads as TGCGCCAGCAGCTTGACCCTGCAGCCCGGAGGGGGCACAGATACGCAGTATTTT. Amino acid sequence: CASSLTLQPGGGTDTQYF.

The J gene is TRBJ2-7, the V gene TRBV29-1; 14 bases line up with TRBD2. CDR1 and CDR2 (germline): SQVTM, ANQGSEA. The CDR3 runs to 14 residues. V lost 2 bases and J lost 9; bases outside the gene matches: 6. DNA of the CDR3: TGCAGCGTTGAAATGACTAGCGGGAGGGCCGTGCAGTACTTC. Amino acid sequence: CSVEMTSGRAVQYF.

The chain links TRBV3-1 to TRBJ1-1, with D possibly being TRBD1 (5 bases). The length of the CDR3 is 14 residues. V shed 0 bases and J shed 4 bases, with 9 bases lying between them. Per germline, CDR1 LGHDT and CDR2 YNNKEL (reference sequence). CDR3 in DNA: TGTGCCAGCAGCCAAGAGGTTCAGGGCACTGAAGCTTTCTTT. This codes for CASSQEVQGTEAFF.

This clonotype was counted ten times or more. The chain uses TRBV7-9 and TRBJ2-7; D unresolved. The V gene lost 1 base and the J gene lost 0 bases, with 10 bases spanning the gap. The CDR3 is 15 residues long. Germline loops: CDR1 SEHNR, CDR2 FQNEAQ (reference sequence). The DNA of the CDR3 is TGTGCCAGCAGCTTAGGCGCAACTCACTCCTACGAGCAGTACTTC. Amino acid sequence: CASSLGATHSYEQYF.

This clonotype has more than one count but fewer than ten. In nucleotides, the CDR3 is TGTGCCAGCTCAAGTTCGACGGAGCTGAGGGGGGGCTACACCTTC. This gives the protein CASSSSTELRGGYTF. This rearrangement joins TRBV18 to TRBJ1-2; TRBD1 might be the D (6 bases). The CDR3 has 15 amino acids. The V gene lost 5 bases and the J gene lost 8 bases, with 21 bases spanning the gap. Germline CDR1 KGHSH, CDR2 LQKENI.

Comment on this clonotype: This may come from a read error, since a much larger clone is one base off. The J gene is TRBJ2-4, the V gene TRBV6-2 or TRBV6-3; TRBD2 is a possible D gene (5 bases). The CDR3 is 15 amino acids. The germline V gene encodes CDR1 MNHEY and CDR2 SVGEGT. As DNA, the CDR3 is TGTGCCATCAGTCTACCACCGGGGGCCAAAAACATTCAGTACTTC. It yields the protein CAISLPPGAKNIQYF.

This rearrangement joins TRBV12-3 or TRBV12-4 to TRBJ1-2, with D hard to call. The CDR3 covers 13 residues. V was shortened by 2 bases and J by 2 bases, with 6 bases between the two germline ends. The CDR3 here is CASSLLDNYGYTF. In nucleotides, the CDR3 is TGTGCCAGCAGTTTATTGGACAACTATGGCTACACCTTC.

This clonotype has only a few counts. CDR3 coding DNA: TGCGCCAGCAGCCAAGTCGGGAAAAGACGCTATGGCTACACCTTC. Its translation is CASSQVGKRRYGYTF. V and J are TRBV4-3 and TRBJ1-2; D is undetermined. Between the trimmed V and J ends, which lost 1 base and 4 bases, there was a span of 13 bases. CDR1 and CDR2 from the germline V gene are LGHNA and YSLEER. The CDR3 is 15 amino acids.

This clonotype was observed at least ten times. CDR3 amino acids: CASSFRTSLNTGELFF. CDR3 DNA: TGTGCCAGCAGTTTCCGGACTAGCTTGAACACCGGGGAGCTGTTTTTT. The chain has TRBV12-3 or TRBV12-4 and TRBJ2-2, with 8 bases matching TRBD2. The junction had 4 bases not matched to a gene; V was cut back by 3 bases and J by 1 base. CDR3 length equals 16 residues.

The chain uses TRBV2 and TRBJ2-7, with TRBD2 matching 7 bases. Germline CDR1 reads SNHLY; CDR2 reads FYNNEI. This CDR3 contains 18 residues. Losses at the gene ends were 11 bases for V and 3 bases for J; bases not matched to a gene: 25. The CDR3, as DNA: TGTGCCCTCAGCCCTTTTCTAGCGGCAACTACCCGAATCTACGAGCAGTACTTC. It encodes CALSPFLAATTRIYEQYF.

This clonotype was observed many times. The CDR3 DNA is TGCGCCAGCAGCTTTCTGGCGGGAGGGCTCAATGAGCAGTTCTTC. Translating it yields CASSFLAGGLNEQFF. The chain joins TRBV5-1 to TRBJ2-1; 9 nucleotides line up with TRBD2. Germline CDR1 and CDR2: SGHRS and YFSETQ. The CDR3 extends over 15 amino acids. V shed 2 bases, J shed 6 bases, and the junction held 6 bases outside the gene matches.

In this sample, this clonotype turned up many times. This rearrangement joins TRBV20-1 to TRBJ2-1, with 10 bases that match TRBD2. The CDR3 consists of 14 residues. Trimming cost V 5 bases and J 7 bases; bases outside gene matches: 8. Germline CDR1 is DFQATT and CDR2 is SNEGSKA (reference sequence). The CDR3 bases are TGCAGTGCTTTAGCGGGAGGAGTACAGAATGAGCAGTTCTTC. Encoded protein: CSALAGGVQNEQFF.